This TCR beta chain was recorded in a study of blood T cells in healthy people across ages. RNA extraction gave at least 5.5 micrograms of total RNA per sample. This clonotype was picked up a small number of times. Combining a sample-barcoded 5' primer with a J-beta primer mix, a second PCR ran for 7 to 11 cycles. TCRdb fed the 5' RACE reads into MiXCR, producing one record per CDR3 protein. This sample has fewer than 800,000 distinct CDR3 sequences, with 20% to 25% found just once. This TCR was recovered from a man aged 65 to 85 in good health. Sequencing was done on a sample of blood.

The chain's CDR3 is CASGFGLAGGYNEQFF. The CDR3 DNA follows: TGTGCTAGTGGTTTCGGACTAGCGGGAGGGTACAATGAGCAGTTCTTC. The chain uses TRBV12-5 and TRBJ2-1, with 15 bases identical to TRBD2. V gave up 3 bases and J gave up 4 bases; unmatched junction bases: 1. This CDR3 is 16 amino acids long. CDR1 LGHNT and CDR2 FRNRAP come from the germline V gene. The variable domain in full, with the rest retrieved from reference TRBV12-5 and TRBJ2-1, is DARVTQTPRHKVTEMGQEVTMRCQPILGHNTVFWYRQTMMQGLELLAYFRNRAPLDDSGMPKDRFSAEMPDATLATLKIQPSEPRDSAVYFCASGFGLAGGYNEQFFGPGTRLTVL.